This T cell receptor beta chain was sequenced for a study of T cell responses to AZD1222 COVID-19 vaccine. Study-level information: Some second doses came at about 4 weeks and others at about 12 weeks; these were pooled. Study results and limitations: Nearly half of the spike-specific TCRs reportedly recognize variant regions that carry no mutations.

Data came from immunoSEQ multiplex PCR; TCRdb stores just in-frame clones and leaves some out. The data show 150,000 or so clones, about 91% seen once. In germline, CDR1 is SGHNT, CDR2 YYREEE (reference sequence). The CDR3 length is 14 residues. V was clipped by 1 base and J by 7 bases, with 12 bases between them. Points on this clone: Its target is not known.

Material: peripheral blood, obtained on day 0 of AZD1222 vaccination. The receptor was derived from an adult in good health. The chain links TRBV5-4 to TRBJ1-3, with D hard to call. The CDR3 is CASSLSPPLNTIYF. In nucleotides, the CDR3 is TGTGCCAGCAGCTTGAGTCCCCCGTTGAACACCATATATTTT.